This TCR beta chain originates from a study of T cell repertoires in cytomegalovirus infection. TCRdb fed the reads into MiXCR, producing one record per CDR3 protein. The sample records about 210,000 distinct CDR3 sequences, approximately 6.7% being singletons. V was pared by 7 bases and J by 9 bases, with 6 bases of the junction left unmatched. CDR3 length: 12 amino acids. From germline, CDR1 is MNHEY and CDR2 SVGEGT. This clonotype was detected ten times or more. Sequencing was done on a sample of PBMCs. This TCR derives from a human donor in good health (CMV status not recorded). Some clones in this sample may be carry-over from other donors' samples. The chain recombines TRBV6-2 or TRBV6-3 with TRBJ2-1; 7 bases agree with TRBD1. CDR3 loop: CASTGTALEQFF. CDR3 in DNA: TGTGCCAGCACAGGGACAGCCCTTGAGCAGTTCTTC.